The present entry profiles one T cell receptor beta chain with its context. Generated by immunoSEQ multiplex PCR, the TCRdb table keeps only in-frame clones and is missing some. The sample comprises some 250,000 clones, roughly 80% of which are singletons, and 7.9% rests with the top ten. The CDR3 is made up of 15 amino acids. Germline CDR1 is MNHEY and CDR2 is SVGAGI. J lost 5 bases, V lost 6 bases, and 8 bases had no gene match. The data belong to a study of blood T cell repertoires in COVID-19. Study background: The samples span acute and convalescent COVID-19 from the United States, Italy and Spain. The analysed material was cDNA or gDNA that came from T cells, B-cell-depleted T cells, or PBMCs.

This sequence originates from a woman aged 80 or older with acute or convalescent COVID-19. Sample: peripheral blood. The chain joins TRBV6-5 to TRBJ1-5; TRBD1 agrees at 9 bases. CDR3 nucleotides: TGTGCCAGCAGGGGGCGGGGACAGGGTCATCAGCCCCAGCATTTT. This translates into CASRGRGQGHQPQHF.